A selection of T cell receptor beta chains follows, all from one sample in a study of vaccination and CD4 T cells after COVID-19. TCRdb ran MiXCR on the PCR reads and lists one entry per CDR3 protein. The table records some 33,000 distinct CDR3 sequences, under 45% of them present only once. Sequences were derived from CD4+ T cells from blood, sampled about 7 months after SARS-CoV-2 vaccination. These receptors originate from a human donor who had recovered from COVID-19. The CDR3 runs from the conserved cysteine through the conserved F or W. A D gene is named only where the DNA matches it firmly. Size is omitted from some rows. Given values are once, few, many or a class for expanded clones.

size,J,length,D,V,DNA,CDR3
-,TRBJ2-7,15,TRBD1,TRBV27,TGTGCCAGCAGTTTCGGGACAGGGTCATACTACGAGCAGTACTTC,CASSFGTGSYYEQYF
-,TRBJ2-3,16,TRBD2,TRBV7-2,TGTGCCAGCAGTTCCGGACTAGCGGGACCGACAGATACGCAGTATTTT,CASSSGLAGPTDTQYF
-,TRBJ1-5,16,-,TRBV6-1,TGTGCCAGCAGTGATTTAGAAACCCTTAGCAATCAGCCCCAGCATTTT,CASSDLETLSNQPQHF
-,TRBJ2-1,13,TRBD1,TRBV20-1,TGCAGTGCTGGGGACAGGGGTATTCATGAGCAGTTCTTC,CSAGDRGIHEQFF
few,TRBJ1-2,10,-,TRBV29-1,TGCAGCGTTGGGGTCTCTAGCTACACCTTC,CSVGVSSYTF
-,TRBJ2-1,16,TRBD2,TRBV7-2,TGTGCCAGCAATATTGAGTCCGGGAGGCCTGGGAATGAGCAGTTCTTC,CASNIESGRPGNEQFF
-,TRBJ1-1,13,-,TRBV27,TGTGCCAGCAGTCCTGCCCTCTTGGGAAGAGCTTTCTTT,CASSPALLGRAFF
-,TRBJ2-1,15,-,TRBV19,TGTGCCAGTACCCTGAGGGGTGGCTCCTACAATGAGCAGTTCTTC,CASTLRGGSYNEQFF
-,TRBJ1-5,15,-,TRBV28,TGTGCCAGCTCCACAGTTTGGGATCCTGATCAGCCCCAGCATTTT,CASSTVWDPDQPQHF
few,TRBJ1-2,16,-,TRBV15,TGTGCCACCAGCAGAGGGAGGCAGGTCCCGAACTATGGCTACACCTTC,CATSRGRQVPNYGYTF
-,TRBJ1-6,12,-,TRBV6-5,TGTGCCAGCAGTTACTTTGGGTCACCCCTCCACTTT,CASSYFGSPLHF
-,TRBJ1-5,13,-,TRBV6-5,TGTGCCAGCAGTTACTCGAGTGGACAGCCCCGGCATTTT,CASSYSSGQPRHF
few,TRBJ2-7,13,TRBD1,TRBV20-1,TGCAGTGTGGGGGACAGGCAATCCTACGAGCAGTACTTC,CSVGDRQSYEQYF
few,TRBJ1-2,15,-,TRBV24-1,TGTGCCACCAGTGACCCTAACGGGGCAGCCTATGGCTACACCTTC,CATSDPNGAAYGYTF
-,TRBJ1-2,17,-,TRBV20-1,TGCAGTGCTAGCCCCCCCTGGGGGGGCGCACAATCCTATGGCTACACCTTC,CSASPPWGGAQSYGYTF
-,TRBJ2-3,14,TRBD2,TRBV6-4,TGTGCCAGCAGTGCTAGCGGGAGCCCAGATACGCAGTATTTT,CASSASGSPDTQYF
few,TRBJ1-5,17,-,TRBV7-9,TGTGCCAGCAGCTTAGTCGGAGGGGGGTATAGCAATCAGCCCCAGCATTTT,CASSLVGGGYSNQPQHF
-,TRBJ2-1,15,TRBD1,TRBV15,TGTGCCACGAGCCCCGGGACAGGGGGCTATAATGAGCAGTTCTTC,CATSPGTGGYNEQFF
-,TRBJ2-7,16,-,TRBV4-2,TGTGCCAGCAGCCAAGCGGCGGGGGACAGTCGCTACGAGCAGTACTTC,CASSQAAGDSRYEQYF
few,TRBJ2-2,19,TRBD1,TRBV6-1,TGTGCCAGCAGCCTCAATGGACAGGGGGGCGGCGGAAGTACCGGGGAGCTGTTTTTT,CASSLNGQGGGGSTGELFF
-,TRBJ2-1,13,-,TRBV7-2,TGTGCCAGCAGCGTAAGACGGGAAAGTGAGCAGTTCTTC,CASSVRRESEQFF
-,TRBJ2-5,16,TRBD2,TRBV24-1,TGTGCCACCAGTGATCTGACTAGCGGGATTGGGGAGACCCAGTACTTC,CATSDLTSGIGETQYF
few,TRBJ2-2,16,-,TRBV10-3,TGTGCCATCAGTGAGTCTCCGGGACAGAACACCGGGGAGCTGTTTTTT,CAISESPGQNTGELFF
-,TRBJ2-5,15,-,TRBV4-3,TGCGCCAGCAGCCAAGAGGGTAGGGTGTTAGAGACTCAGTACTTC,CASSQEGRVLETQYF
few,TRBJ2-1,18,TRBD2,TRBV20-1,TGCAGTGCCCCCCTGGCCGGCGGGACTAGCGGGAGGATCGATGAGCAGTTCTTC,CSAPLAGGTSGRIDEQFF
-,TRBJ2-7,14,-,TRBV11-2,TGTGCCAGCAGCTCCCCCCGCCACAGCTACGAGCAGTACTTC,CASSSPRHSYEQYF
-,TRBJ2-2,14,TRBD2,TRBV29-1,TGCAGCGCCCCTAGCGGGAGGGCCGCCGGGGAGCTGTTTTTT,CSAPSGRAAGELFF
-,TRBJ1-1,13,-,TRBV19,TGTGCCAATAGTGTGATAAGGAGCACTGAAGCTTTCTTT,CANSVIRSTEAFF
few,TRBJ1-5,12,-,TRBV28,TGTGCCAGCTGCAGGGGTCAGCAGCCCCAGCATTTT,CASCRGQQPQHF
-,TRBJ2-4,16,TRBD1,TRBV20-1,TGCAGTGCTGGGGACAGGGGGGGAATAGCCAAAAACATTCAGTACTTC,CSAGDRGGIAKNIQYF
once,TRBJ2-2,12,-,TRBV2,TGTGCCAGCAGCCTGGACTCCGGGGAGCTGTTTTTT,CASSLDSGELFF
few,TRBJ1-6,14,-,TRBV6-1,TGTGCCAGCAGTCCACAGGGACGAGGCTCACCCCTCCACTTT,CASSPQGRGSPLHF
-,TRBJ2-5,15,-,TRBV7-3,TGTGCCAGCAGCTCCCGGACTTACACCCCCAAGGCCCAGTACTTC,CASSSRTYTPKAQYF
few,TRBJ1-1,15,-,TRBV20-1,TGCAGTGCTAGAGATCAGCAGGATAGTTACACTGAAGCTTTCTTT,CSARDQQDSYTEAFF